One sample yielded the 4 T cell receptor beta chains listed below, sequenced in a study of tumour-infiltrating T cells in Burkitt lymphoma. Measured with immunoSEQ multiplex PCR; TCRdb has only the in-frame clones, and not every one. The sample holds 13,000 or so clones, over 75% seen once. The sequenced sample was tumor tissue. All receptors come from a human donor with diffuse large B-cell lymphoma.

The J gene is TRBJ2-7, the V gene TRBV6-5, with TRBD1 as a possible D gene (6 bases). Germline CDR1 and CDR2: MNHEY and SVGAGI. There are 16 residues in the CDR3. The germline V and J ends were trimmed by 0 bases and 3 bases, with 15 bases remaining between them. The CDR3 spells CASSYSMGAESYEQYF. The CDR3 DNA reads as TGTGCCAGCAGTTACTCGATGGGGGCCGAGAGCTACGAGCAGTACTTC.

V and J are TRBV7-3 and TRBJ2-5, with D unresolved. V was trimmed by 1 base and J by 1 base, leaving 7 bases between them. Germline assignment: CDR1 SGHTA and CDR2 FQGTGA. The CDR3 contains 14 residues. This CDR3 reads CASSLKTGQETQYF. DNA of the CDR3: TGTGCCAGCAGCTTAAAAACGGGCCAAGAGACCCAGTACTTC.

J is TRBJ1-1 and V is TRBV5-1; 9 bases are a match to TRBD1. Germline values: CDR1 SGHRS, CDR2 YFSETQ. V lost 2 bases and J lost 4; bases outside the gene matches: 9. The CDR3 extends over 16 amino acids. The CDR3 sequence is CASSLTSGTGLTEAFF. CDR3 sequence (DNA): TGCGCCAGCAGCTTAACCTCCGGGACAGGGCTCACTGAAGCTTTCTTT.

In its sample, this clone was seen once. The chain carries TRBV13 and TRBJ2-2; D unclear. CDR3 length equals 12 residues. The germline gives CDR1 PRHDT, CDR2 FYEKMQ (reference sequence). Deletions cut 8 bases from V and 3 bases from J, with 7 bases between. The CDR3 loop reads CASSRDTGELFF. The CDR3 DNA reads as TGTGCCAGCTCACGGGACACCGGGGAGCTGTTTTTT.